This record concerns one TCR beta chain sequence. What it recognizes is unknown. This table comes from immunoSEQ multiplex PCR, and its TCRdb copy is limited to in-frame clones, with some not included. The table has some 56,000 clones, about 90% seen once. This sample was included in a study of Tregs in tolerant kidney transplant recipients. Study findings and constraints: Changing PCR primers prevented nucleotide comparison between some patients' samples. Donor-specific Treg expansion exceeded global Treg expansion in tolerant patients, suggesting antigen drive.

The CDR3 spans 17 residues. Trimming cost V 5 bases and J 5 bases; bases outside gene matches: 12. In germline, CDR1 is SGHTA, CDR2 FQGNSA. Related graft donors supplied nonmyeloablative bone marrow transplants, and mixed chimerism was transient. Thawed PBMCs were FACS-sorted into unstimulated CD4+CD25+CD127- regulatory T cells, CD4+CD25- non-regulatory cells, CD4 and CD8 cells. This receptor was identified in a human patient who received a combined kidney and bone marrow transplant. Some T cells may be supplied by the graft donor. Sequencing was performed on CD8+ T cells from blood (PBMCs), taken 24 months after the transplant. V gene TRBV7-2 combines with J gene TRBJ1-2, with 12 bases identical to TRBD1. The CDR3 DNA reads TGTGCCAGCAGCCCCCGGGACAGGGGGCTCGAGCTTTATGGCTACACCTTC. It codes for CASSPRDRGLELYGYTF.